This paragraph reports one TCR beta chain. The V gene lost 2 bases and the J gene lost 15 bases, with 17 bases spanning the gap. The CDR3 consists of 13 residues. The germline gives CDR1 SEHNR, CDR2 FQNEAQ (reference sequence). Method: immunoSEQ multiplex PCR; TCRdb's copy keeps in-frame clones and lacks some. The sample has approximately 400,000 clones; 88% are singletons. The data derive from a study of blood T cell repertoires in COVID-19. The study recruited people aged 18 to 89 years across around 24 US areas. Cohort 3 donors counted as recovered after two negative PCRs, clearance, or resolved symptoms.

The chain recombines TRBV7-9 with TRBJ2-1; D perhaps matches TRBD2 (6 bases). The sample consisted of PBMCs or T cells enriched from blood (not recorded which). This clonotype originated in a woman younger than 30 who had recovered from COVID-19. The chain's CDR3 is CASSLKGAGRGFF. In DNA form, the CDR3 reads TGTGCCAGCAGCTTAAAAGGGGCGGGAAGGGGGTTCTTC.